A selection of T cell receptor beta chains follows, all from one sample in a study of cytomegalovirus exposure and HLA in healthy donors. The data were produced by immunoSEQ multiplex PCR, yet TCRdb's version contains in-frame clones alone and is incomplete. The listing records around 50,000 clones. Specimen: PBMCs. The receptors shown here come from a male donor in good health and CMV-seronegative. Each CDR3 is given with its conserved first and last residue. A D gene is named only where the DNA matches it firmly. For some rows the clone size is stated as once, few or many, or as a class when expanded; others skip it.

NA	NA	TRBJ2-1	14	TRBV2	TGTGCCACCGGTAGCTCGGGGGGCAACAATGAGCAGTTCTTC	CATGSSGGNNEQFF
NA	medium-sized	TRBJ1-1	13	TRBV6-6	TGTGCCAGCACCCGGACAGAGAACACTGAAGCTTTCTTT	CASTRTENTEAFF
TRBD1	NA	TRBJ1-2	16	TRBV5-4	TGTGCCAGCAGCTTCGGCGGACAGGGAGTCAGCTATGGCTACACCTTC	CASSFGGQGVSYGYTF
TRBD1	NA	TRBJ2-5	15	TRBV4-1	TGCGCCAGCAGCCAAGTAGCAGGGGGCGAGGAGACCCAGTACTTC	CASSQVAGGEETQYF
NA	NA	TRBJ2-2	14	TRBV30	TGTGCCTGGACCCTACCTCCGGGAGCCCGGGAGCTGTTTTTT	CAWTLPPGARELFF
TRBD2	NA	TRBJ2-4	14	TRBV29-1	TGCAGCGCCAGACTAGCGGGGCGACCAAACATTCAGTACTTC	CSARLAGRPNIQYF
NA	NA	TRBJ1-1	15	TRBV30	TGTGCCTGGAGTGATAGTATTTGGAGGGGCGGAGAAGCTTTCTTT	CAWSDSIWRGGEAFF
NA	NA	TRBJ1-1	15	TRBV6-5	TGTGCCAGCAGTTACGAAGGGGGGGGTAGGGCTGAAGCTTTCTTT	CASSYEGGGRAEAFF
TRBD1	NA	TRBJ1-1	14	TRBV30	TGTGCCTGGATCCCCAGGGACAGGGGAACTGAAGCTTTCTTT	CAWIPRDRGTEAFF
TRBD1	NA	TRBJ1-2	16	TRBV10-2	TGCGCCAGCAGAGCTGGACAGGGGGGCTCTAGGTATGGCTACACCTTC	CASRAGQGGSRYGYTF
TRBD2	NA	TRBJ2-5	19	TRBV30	TGTGCCTGGACCAGACCCCAGAAATTAGCGGGGGGAAGAAAAGAGACCCAGTACTTC	CAWTRPQKLAGGRKETQYF
NA	NA	TRBJ1-3	16	TRBV19	TGTGCCAGTACCACTCCCAACCCTCGATCTGGAAACACCATATATTTT	CASTTPNPRSGNTIYF
NA	NA	TRBJ1-2	15	TRBV6-1	TGTGCCAGCAGTGAAGGCGCCGGGACTAACTATGGCTACACCTTC	CASSEGAGTNYGYTF
NA	NA	TRBJ1-2	13	TRBV30	TGTGCCTGGGATTCGACCGGGTACTATGGCTACACCTTC	CAWDSTGYYGYTF
NA	NA	TRBJ2-3	14	TRBV25-1	TGTGCCAGCAGTGACGCCAGGCTTCCAGATACGCAGTATTTT	CASSDARLPDTQYF
TRBD2	NA	TRBJ2-1	15	TRBV18	TGTGCCAGCTCACAGGGGACTAGCGGGACCAATGAGCAGTTCTTC	CASSQGTSGTNEQFF
TRBD2	NA	TRBJ2-7	17	TRBV5-6	TGTGCCAGCAGCAGGAGACTAGCGGGGGCGCGAGGATACGAGCAGTACTTC	CASSRRLAGARGYEQYF
TRBD2	NA	TRBJ2-3	16	TRBV28	TGTGCCAGCAGCCGTATAAGCGGGGCCCGCACAGATACGCAGTATTTT	CASSRISGARTDTQYF
NA	NA	TRBJ2-7	12	TRBV30	TGTGCCTGGAGTGTACAGACCTACGAGCAGTACTTC	CAWSVQTYEQYF
NA	NA	TRBJ1-1	13	TRBV15	TGTGCCACCACCCACAGGGAGGGGACTGAAGCTTTCTTT	CATTHREGTEAFF
NA	NA	TRBJ1-5	14	TRBV6-6	TGTGCCAGCCAAACTCCGGGGAGCAATCAGCCCCAGCATTTT	CASQTPGSNQPQHF
NA	NA	TRBJ1-2	15	TRBV18	TGTGCCAGCTCACCAGGCGCAGGGAATGAATATGGCTACACCTTC	CASSPGAGNEYGYTF
TRBD1	NA	TRBJ1-2	13	TRBV30	TGTGCCTGGACCGGACAGGGGATAGGTGGCTACACCTTC	CAWTGQGIGGYTF
TRBD2	NA	TRBJ2-1	15	TRBV7-3	TGTGCCAGCAGCCCCGCGGGGGGGGTTGGGAATGAGCAGTTCTTC	CASSPAGGVGNEQFF
NA	NA	TRBJ1-1	12	TRBV9	TGTGCCAGCAGCGCCGGGGGGGAGGAAGCTTTCTTT	CASSAGGEEAFF
TRBD1	NA	TRBJ2-7	14	TRBV9	TGTGCCAGCAGCCCCGGGGACAGCCCCTACGAGCAGTACTTC	CASSPGDSPYEQYF
NA	NA	TRBJ1-1	15	TRBV7-9	TGTGCCAGCAGCCAGGGGCCGGGGCGGGACACTGAAGCTTTCTTT	CASSQGPGRDTEAFF
NA	NA	TRBJ1-3	12	TRBV25-1	TGTGCCAGCAGCTCCCAGGGAAACACCATATATTTT	CASSSQGNTIYF
NA	NA	TRBJ1-6	15	TRBV13	TGTGCCAGCAGCTTAGGATCGGGGGGCTATTCACCCCTCCACTTT	CASSLGSGGYSPLHF
TRBD1	NA	TRBJ2-7	16	TRBV9	TGTGCCAGCAGCGTAGCTGATAGGGACAGCTCCTACGAGCAGTACTTC	CASSVADRDSSYEQYF
NA	NA	TRBJ1-2	15	TRBV7-8	TGTGCCAGCAGCCCGGGACTCTGGGGTAACTATGGCTACACCTTC	CASSPGLWGNYGYTF
NA	NA	TRBJ1-3	17	TRBV4-2	TGTGCCAGCAGCCAGTACAGGTTCCTCTTCTCTGGAAACACCATATATTTT	CASSQYRFLFSGNTIYF
TRBD1	NA	TRBJ2-7	15	TRBV5-1	TGCGCCAGCAGCCCGGGGACAGCCGATACCTACGAGCAGTACTTC	CASSPGTADTYEQYF
TRBD1	NA	TRBJ2-3	14	TRBV9	TGTGCCAGCAGCGCAAGGGGGCAATCGGATACGCAGTATTTT	CASSARGQSDTQYF
TRBD1	NA	TRBJ1-4	15	TRBV18	TGTGCCAGCTCACCAGGGACAGGGAGGTCCGAAAAACTGTTTTTT	CASSPGTGRSEKLFF
TRBD1	NA	TRBJ2-7	16	TRBV30	TGTGCCTGGAGTCCGACCACCCGACAGGGGCTCTACGAGCAGTACTTC	CAWSPTTRQGLYEQYF
NA	NA	TRBJ1-2	12	TRBV7-9	TGTGCCAGCACCGCTAGTTCGTATGGCTACACCTTC	CASTASSYGYTF
TRBD2	NA	TRBJ2-7	16	TRBV6-5	TGTGCCAGCAGTTTACCGACTAGCGGGGGCCTTAAGGAGCAGTACTTC	CASSLPTSGGLKEQYF
TRBD1	NA	TRBJ2-1	17	TRBV5-1	TGCGCCAGCAGCGTAACCGGGACAGGGACGTGGGGCAATGAGCAGTTCTTC	CASSVTGTGTWGNEQFF
TRBD1	NA	TRBJ2-1	14	TRBV4-2	TGTGCCAGCAGCCAGGGACAGGGTGGTAATGAGCAGTTCTTC	CASSQGQGGNEQFF
NA	NA	TRBJ2-7	14	TRBV6-6	TGTGCCAGCAGTAACAGGGCCAGGACCTACGAGCAGTACTTC	CASSNRARTYEQYF
NA	NA	TRBJ2-5	13	TRBV6-5	TGTGCCAGCAGTATCTACAGGCAAGAGACCCAGTACTTC	CASSIYRQETQYF
NA	NA	TRBJ2-1	14	TRBV7-7	TGTGCTAGCAGCTTGACTAGCTCCTACAATGAGCAGTTCTTC	CASSLTSSYNEQFF
TRBD1	NA	TRBJ1-4	14	TRBV30	TGTGCCTGGACCCAGGACAGGATCGTTGAAAAACTGTTTTTT	CAWTQDRIVEKLFF
TRBD1	NA	TRBJ2-5	13	TRBV4-1	TGCGCCAGCAGCAGGGGGCCGCAAGAGACCCAGTACTTC	CASSRGPQETQYF